A single sample is the source of the 13 T cell receptor beta chains below, sequenced in a study of T cell clones after liver transplantation. Sequencing was performed with immunoSEQ multiplex PCR; in TCRdb, only in-frame clones are kept and a portion is missing. The repertoire includes about 75,000 clones, approximately 80% of them detected once, and 2.1% sits in the top ten. The sequencing used CD4+ T cells from blood, collected 48 months after liver transplant. These receptor sequences come from a human patient who received a liver transplant. These T cells may partly come from the graft donor.

This sequence joins TRBV28 and TRBJ2-7; 7 positions agree with TRBD1. After removal of 4 bases from V and 3 bases from J, the junction contained 9 bases not matched to a gene. CDR1 and CDR2 from the germline V gene are MDHEN and SYDVKM. The CDR3 totals 15 residues. CDR3 amino acids: CASSYPGQRNYEQYF. DNA for the CDR3: TGTGCCAGCAGTTACCCGGGACAGAGAAACTACGAGCAGTACTTC.

The gene calls are TRBV7-2 and TRBJ2-3; D call uncertain. Germline loops: CDR1 SGHTA, CDR2 FQGNSA. V shed 5 bases and J shed 0 bases, with 12 bases lying between them. The CDR3 spans 15 residues. Here the CDR3 reads CASSPATYSTDTQYF. In DNA form, the CDR3 reads TGTGCCAGCAGCCCCGCTACTTATAGCACAGATACGCAGTATTTT.

The chain recombines TRBV18 with TRBJ1-6; no clear D. Germline V gene data show CDR1 as KGHSH and CDR2 as LQKENI. The CDR3 contains 17 residues. The V gene lost 0 bases and the J gene lost 8 bases, with 17 bases spanning the gap. CDR3 amino acids: CASSPPNTVRPHSPLHF. The CDR3 DNA reads TGTGCCAGCTCACCACCCAACACAGTTAGACCCCATTCACCCCTCCACTTT. The full variable domain, completed using reference TRBV18 and TRBJ1-6, is NAGVMQNPRHLVRRRGQEARLRCSPMKGHSHVYWYRQLPEEGLKFMVYLQKENIIDESGMPKERFSAEFPKEGPSILRIQQVVRGDSAAYFCASSPPNTVRPHSPLHFGNGTRLTVT.

V and J are TRBV9 and TRBJ1-1, with a possible D match to TRBD1 (5 bases). CDR1 and CDR2 from the germline V gene are SGDLS and YYNGEE. The CDR3 runs 16 residues. V lost 0 bases, J lost 3 bases, and 15 bases lay in between. This CDR3 is CASSVATAGFDTEAFF. The CDR3 bases are TGTGCCAGCAGCGTAGCCACGGCAGGGTTTGACACTGAAGCTTTCTTT.

The chain combines TRBV5-4 with TRBJ2-7; D is uncertain. The CDR3 totals 11 residues. V lost 0 bases and J 7 bases, leaving 5 bases between the germline ends. CDR1 and CDR2 from the germline V gene are SGHNT and YYREEE (reference sequence). DNA of the CDR3: TGTGCCAGCAGCTTGGATACGGAGCAGTACTTC. This gives the protein CASSLDTEQYF.

The genes are TRBV6-5 and TRBJ2-3; tentatively, D is TRBD1 (6 bases). V was clipped by 4 bases and J by 0 bases, with 11 bases between them. The CDR3 extends over 15 amino acids. Germline loops: CDR1 MNHEY, CDR2 SVGAGI. In nucleotides, the CDR3 is TGTGCCAGCAGTTCCTCGGACAGTAGCACAGATACGCAGTATTTT. Its translation is CASSSSDSSTDTQYF.

This clone occurred a few times. Other nucleotide sequences from this sample produce the same CDR3. The rearrangement uses TRBV27 and TRBJ2-1; D ambiguous. Germline assignment: CDR1 MNHEY and CDR2 SMNVEV (reference sequence). Trimming stripped 2 bases from V and 7 bases from J, with 3 bases between. This CDR3 region has 11 residues. Here the CDR3 reads CASSLGNEQFF. The CDR3 nucleotides read TGTGCCAGCAGTTTAGGGAATGAGCAGTTCTTC.

This chain links TRBV5-6 with TRBJ1-2; 9 nucleotides agree with TRBD1. CDR3 size: 14 residues. With V trimmed by 3 bases and J by 4 bases, 4 bases remained unmatched. Looked up from germline, CDR1 is SGHDT and CDR2 is YYEEEE. The CDR3 DNA is TGTGCCAGCAGCTGGGACAGGGTTGGCTATGGCTACACCTTC. Translated: CASSWDRVGYGYTF.

This chain joins TRBV29-1 and TRBJ2-3; possibly TRBD1 for D (6 bases). Between the trimmed V and J ends, which lost 6 bases and 7 bases, there was a span of 23 bases. This CDR3 comprises 15 residues. Germline assignment: CDR1 SQVTM and CDR2 ANQGSEA. CDR3 loop: CSVPPLEKGHHTQYF. Here the CDR3 DNA reads TGCAGCGTCCCTCCCCTCGAGAAGGGACATCATACGCAGTATTTT.

The chain combines TRBV15 with TRBJ2-2, with TRBD2 identical over 14 bases. The CDR3 contains 15 residues. Germline trimming cut 9 bases from V and 7 bases from J; bases unmatched to any gene: 7. Germline V lookup: CDR1 LNHNV, CDR2 YYDKDF (reference sequence). The CDR3 protein is CATQTSGRAGGELFF. The CDR3 region has the DNA TGTGCCACTCAGACTAGCGGGAGGGCAGGCGGGGAGCTGTTTTTT.

The rearrangement links TRBV5-1 to TRBJ2-3, with TRBD1 matching over 10 bases. This CDR3 is built from 16 residues. Germline CDR1 is SGHRS and CDR2 is YFSETQ. Losses at the gene ends were 2 bases for V and 1 base for J; bases not matched to a gene: 4. The CDR3 region has the DNA TGCGCCAGCAGCTTAGGGACAGGGGTCGGCACAGATACGCAGTATTTT. It codes for CASSLGTGVGTDTQYF.

V gene TRBV6-1 combines with J gene TRBJ2-1; D is perhaps TRBD2 (7 bases). V lost 7 bases, J lost 3 bases, and 10 bases lay in between. Germline CDR1 and CDR2: MNHNS and SASEGT. The CDR3 is 13 amino acids. DNA of the CDR3: TGTGCCAGCAAGGGGGGGTACTACAATGAGCAGTTCTTC. Its protein product is CASKGGYYNEQFF.

The chain uses TRBV29-1 and TRBJ2-3; D gene uncertain. Germline loops: CDR1 SQVTM, CDR2 ANQGSEA. Trimming cost V 7 bases and J 0 bases, with 17 bases left between them. CDR3 length equals 15 residues. The CDR3 region is CSASSIHSSTDTQYF. The CDR3 DNA is TGCAGCGCCTCTTCAATCCACTCAAGCACAGATACGCAGTATTTT.